What follows are 13 T cell receptor beta chains derived from one specimen sequenced in a study of T cell repertoires in cytomegalovirus infection. Via MiXCR, TCRdb re-called the reads, giving one row per CDR3 protein. The sample contains fewer than 300,000 distinct CDR3 sequences, under 30% of which appear only once. The sample was PBMCs. The source of these receptors is a human donor in good health (CMV status not recorded). Some clones in this sample may be carry-over from other donors' samples.

Only one count was recorded for this clonotype. The chain employs TRBV5-1 and TRBJ1-1; D possibly corresponds to TRBD1 (5 bases). V was cut by 4 bases and J by 3 bases, with 13 bases left in between. CDR3 length: 14 amino acids. Germline V CDR1 and CDR2: SGHRS, YFSETQ. CDR3 sequence reads: CASSTGDIDTEAFF. The CDR3 nucleotides are TGCGCCAGCAGCACGGGGGATATAGACACTGAAGCTTTCTTT.

This sequence joins TRBV6-2 or TRBV6-3 and TRBJ1-1; D is uncertain. The CDR3 has 15 amino acids. V lost 0 bases to trimming and J lost 3 bases, with 11 bases between them. The germline gives CDR1 MNHEY, CDR2 SVGEGT. The CDR3 sequence: CASSYSSPVDTEAFF. Written as DNA, the CDR3 is TGTGCCAGCAGTTACTCGAGTCCAGTTGACACTGAAGCTTTCTTT.

The chain recombines TRBV29-1 with TRBJ2-1; 14 positions match TRBD2. The CDR3 length is 18 residues. With 3 bases clipped from V and 2 bases from J, the junction kept 9 bases outside the gene matches. Germline loops: CDR1 SQVTM, CDR2 ANQGSEA. The CDR3, as DNA: TGCAGCGTTGAGGGTGGGACTAGCGGGGGCCGGACCTACAATGAGCAGTTCTTC. Its translation is CSVEGGTSGGRTYNEQFF.

This clonotype was observed at least ten times. V usage is TRBV7-3 and J usage is TRBJ2-3; D possibly corresponds to TRBD2 (7 bases). CDR3 length: 14 amino acids. Germline loops: CDR1 SGHTA, CDR2 FQGTGA. Trimming left V 5 bases short and J 5 bases short, with 14 bases between. For the CDR3, the DNA is TGTGCCAGCAGCACGGGGGCTAGCGGAGATACGCAGTATTTT. Translated, it gives CASSTGASGDTQYF.

CDR3 protein: CAWSVRGSNYGYTF. CDR3 in DNA: TGTGCCTGGAGTGTACGAGGAAGTAACTATGGCTACACCTTC. The chain uses TRBV30 and TRBJ1-2; D is undetermined. Trimming shortened V by 0 bases and J by 1 base, and 9 bases separated the two germline ends. This CDR3 region has 14 residues. CDR1 GTSNPN and CDR2 SVGIG come from the germline V gene (reference sequence).

The chain has TRBV20-1 and TRBJ1-5; TRBD1 agrees at 9 bases. CDR3 size: 17 residues. CDR1 is DFQATT and CDR2 is SNEGSKA in the germline V gene (reference sequence). V gave up 2 bases and J gave up 7 bases; unmatched junction bases: 15. The CDR3 bases are TGCAGTGCTAGACGCAAAGGGACAGGGAGGACTAGCCAGCCCCAGCATTTT. It encodes CSARRKGTGRTSQPQHF.

The gene calls are TRBV5-4 and TRBJ1-2; TRBD1 agrees at 7 bases. V was pared by 9 bases and J by 5 bases, with 10 bases of the junction left unmatched. CDR1 is SGHNT, CDR2 YYREEE, per germline (reference sequence). This CDR3 is 13 amino acids long. Written as DNA, the CDR3 is TGTGCCACCCGACAGGGTTCATTGTATGGCTACACCTTC. Encoded protein: CATRQGSLYGYTF.

V and J are TRBV2 and TRBJ2-1, with no clear D. V lost 3 bases to trimming and J lost 9 bases, with 21 bases between them. The V gene's germline CDR1 is SNHLY and CDR2 FYNNEI. The CDR3 spans 16 residues. This CDR3 is CASSDMSRSGRGEQFF. CDR3 DNA sequence: TGTGCCAGCAGTGATATGTCCCGAAGTGGTCGCGGTGAGCAGTTCTTC.

V usage is TRBV19 and J usage is TRBJ1-1; D not certain. Germline V CDR1 and CDR2: LNHDA, SQIVND (reference sequence). Trimming took off 5 bases at V and 1 base at J, with 14 bases between the two ends. This CDR3 comprises 15 residues. CDR3 bases: TGTGCCAGTAGTCCTAGGTCGCGCGGGAACACTGAAGCTTTCTTT. This gives the protein CASSPRSRGNTEAFF.

This chain uses TRBV19 with TRBJ1-1, with 9 bases identical to TRBD1. V lost 6 bases, J lost 1 base, and 6 bases stayed unmatched. The CDR3 is 15 residues long. Germline CDR1 LNHDA, CDR2 SQIVND (reference sequence). The CDR3 DNA reads as TGTGCCAGTAGGGCTTGGACAGGGGCGAACACTGAAGCTTTCTTT. This gives the protein CASRAWTGANTEAFF.

This clonotype has more than one count but fewer than ten. V and J are TRBV24-1 and TRBJ2-3, with TRBD1 as a possible D gene (8 bases). The CDR3 is made up of 13 amino acids. Trimming shortened V by 5 bases and J by 11 bases, and 16 bases separated the two germline ends. CDR1 is KGHDR and CDR2 is SFDVKD in the germline V gene. The DNA of the CDR3 is TGTGCCACCAGTGGTCTAAGCGGGACAGGGCAGTATTTT. Translated: CATSGLSGTGQYF.

The chain employs TRBV5-4 and TRBJ2-7; 13 bases are a match to TRBD2. The trim removed 4 bases at V and 4 bases at J, leaving 5 bases unmatched. The CDR3 extends over 15 amino acids. Germline V gene lookup returns CDR1 SGHNT and CDR2 YYREEE (reference sequence). The CDR3 DNA sequence: TGTGCCAGCAGCCGGACTAGCGGGAGTCGGTACGAGCAGTACTTC. Residues: CASSRTSGSRYEQYF.

The sample holds a few counts of this clonotype. This chain uses TRBV5-1 with TRBJ1-1, with D unresolved. The CDR3 extends over 14 amino acids. Trimming stripped 0 bases from V and 1 base from J, with 7 bases between. Looked up from germline, CDR1 is SGHRS and CDR2 is YFSETQ. As DNA, the CDR3 is TGCGCCAGCAGCTTGGCGTTGAAGAACACTGAAGCTTTCTTT. Protein sequence: CASSLALKNTEAFF.